This T cell receptor (beta chain) was profiled in a study of blood T cell repertoires in COVID-19. Study at large: The origin of the acute and convalescent COVID-19 samples was the United States, Italy and Spain. T cells, B-cell-depleted T cells, or PBMCs provided the cDNA or gDNA that served as material.

As processed by the authors: Reference gene primers were amplified, and this amplification served to estimate nucleated cell counts. Produced via immunoSEQ multiplex PCR; TCRdb's table is partial and in-frame only. V, J and clone size are those of that table, while D and trimming were read from the DNA. The sample has around 370,000 clones; 90% are singletons. CDR3 length: 14 residues. Per germline, CDR1 SGDLS and CDR2 YYNGEE. Trimming removed 2 bases from V and 1 base from J, with 7 bases in between. This TCR was sampled from a man between 18 and 35 years old with active or convalescent COVID-19. The V call is TRBV9, the J call TRBJ2-1; D unclear. The sequencing input was peripheral blood. CDR3 region: CASSVTGSYNEQFF. CDR3 nucleotides: TGTGCCAGCAGCGTCACGGGTTCCTACAATGAGCAGTTCTTC.